The following is a TCR beta chain sequence with its context. What it binds is unknown. The data were obtained in a study of cytomegalovirus exposure and HLA in healthy donors. Clones were sequenced by immunoSEQ multiplex PCR, and TCRdb holds only the in-frame ones, with some missing. The repertoire holds fewer than 400,000 clones, roughly 90% seen once, with roughly 0.88% in the top ten. Study-wide points: Investigators reported 150 to 200 TCR beta chains as tied to cytomegalovirus. Reported results showed that the classifier diagnosed cytomegalovirus status with high specificity and sensitivity.

Germline loops: CDR1 SGHRS, CDR2 YFSETQ. V was clipped by 4 bases and J by 0 bases, with 7 bases between them. CDR3 length: 13 amino acids. The sequencing sample was made of PBMCs. V and J are TRBV5-1 and TRBJ2-5; possible D gene TRBD2, 5 bases. The receptor was isolated from a man aged 25-40 years in good health and CMV-seronegative. CDR3 sequence (DNA): TGCGCCAGCAGCCGGGGTGACCAAGAGACCCAGTACTTC. Translated: CASSRGDQETQYF.